This TCR beta chain was recorded in a study of OX40 agonist ivuxolimab in advanced cancers. Background on the study: Ivuxolimab is a fully human IgG2 antibody that activates OX40 (CD134).

Profiled with immunoSEQ multiplex PCR; TCRdb holds only in-frame clones, not every one. The sample lists 62,000 or so clones, about 85% occurring once. The V and J ends lost 4 bases and 6 bases respectively, with 16 bases between them. The CDR3 consists of 15 residues. Germline V gene data show CDR1 as MNHNY and CDR2 as SVGAGI (reference sequence). The gene calls are TRBV6-6 and TRBJ1-5; a weak D match, TRBD1 (6 bases). Sequenced here: CD4+ or CD8+ T cells sorted from blood, sampled in a trial of the OX40 agonist ivuxolimab. The clonotype originates from an adult with an advanced solid tumor such as melanoma, head and neck, liver or kidney cancer. The CDR3 here is CASSSYGEGGQPQHF. CDR3 DNA sequence: TGTGCCAGCAGTTCCTACGGGGAAGGGGGTCAGCCCCAGCATTTT.